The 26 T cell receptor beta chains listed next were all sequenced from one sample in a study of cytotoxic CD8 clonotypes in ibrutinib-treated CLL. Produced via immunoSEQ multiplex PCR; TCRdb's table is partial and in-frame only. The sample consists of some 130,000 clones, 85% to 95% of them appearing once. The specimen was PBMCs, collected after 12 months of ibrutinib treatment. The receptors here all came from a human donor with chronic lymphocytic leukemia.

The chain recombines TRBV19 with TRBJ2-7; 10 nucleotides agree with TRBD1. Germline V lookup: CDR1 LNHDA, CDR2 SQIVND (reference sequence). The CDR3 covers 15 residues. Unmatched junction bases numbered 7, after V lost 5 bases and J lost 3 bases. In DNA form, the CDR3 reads TGTGCCAGTAGTGCCGCCGGGACAGGGGACTACGAGCAGTACTTC. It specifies CASSAAGTGDYEQYF. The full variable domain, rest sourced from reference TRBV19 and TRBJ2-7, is DGGITQSPKYLFRKEGQNVTLSCEQNLNHDAMYWYRQDPGQGLRLIYYSQIVNDFQKGDIAEGYSVSREKKESFPLTVTSAQKNPTAFYLCASSAAGTGDYEQYFGPGTRLTVT.

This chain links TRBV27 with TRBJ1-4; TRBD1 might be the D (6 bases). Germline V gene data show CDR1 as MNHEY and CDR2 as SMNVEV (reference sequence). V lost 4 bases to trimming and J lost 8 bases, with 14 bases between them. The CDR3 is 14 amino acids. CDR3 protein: CASSYQGSREKLFF. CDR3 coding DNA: TGTGCCAGCAGTTACCAGGGGTCGAGGGAAAAACTGTTTTTT.

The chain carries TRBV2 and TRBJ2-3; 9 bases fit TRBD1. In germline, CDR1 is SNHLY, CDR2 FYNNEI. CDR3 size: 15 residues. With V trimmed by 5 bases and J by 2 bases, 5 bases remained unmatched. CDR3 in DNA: TGTGCCAGCAGTCTCGGGACAGGGAACACAGATACGCAGTATTTT. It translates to CASSLGTGNTDTQYF.

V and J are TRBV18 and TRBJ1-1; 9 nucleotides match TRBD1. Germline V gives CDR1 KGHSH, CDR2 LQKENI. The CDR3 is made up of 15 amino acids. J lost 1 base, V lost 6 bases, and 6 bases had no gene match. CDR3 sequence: CASSRGDRENTEAFF. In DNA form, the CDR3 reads TGTGCCAGCTCCCGCGGGGACAGGGAGAACACTGAAGCTTTCTTT.

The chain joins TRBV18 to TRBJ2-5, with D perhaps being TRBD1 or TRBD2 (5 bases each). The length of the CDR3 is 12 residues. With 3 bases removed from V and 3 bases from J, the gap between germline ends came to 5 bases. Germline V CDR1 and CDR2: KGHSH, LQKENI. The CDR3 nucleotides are TGTGCCAGCTCACCGGGGGAAGAGACCCAGTACTTC. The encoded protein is CASSPGEETQYF.

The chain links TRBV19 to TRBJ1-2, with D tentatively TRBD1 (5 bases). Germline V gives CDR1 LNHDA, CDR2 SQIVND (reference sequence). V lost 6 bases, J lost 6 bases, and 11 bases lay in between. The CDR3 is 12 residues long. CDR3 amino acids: CASRRGVHGYTF. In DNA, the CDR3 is TGTGCCAGTAGGAGAGGGGTTCATGGCTACACCTTC.

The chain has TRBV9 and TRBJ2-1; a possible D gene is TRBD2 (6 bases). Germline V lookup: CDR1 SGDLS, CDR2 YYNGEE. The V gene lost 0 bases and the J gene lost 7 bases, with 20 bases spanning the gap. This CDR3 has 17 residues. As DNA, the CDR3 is TGTGCCAGCAGCGTAGGGCGTCCCGGGGAAGCGGGTAATGAGCAGTTCTTC. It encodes CASSVGRPGEAGNEQFF.

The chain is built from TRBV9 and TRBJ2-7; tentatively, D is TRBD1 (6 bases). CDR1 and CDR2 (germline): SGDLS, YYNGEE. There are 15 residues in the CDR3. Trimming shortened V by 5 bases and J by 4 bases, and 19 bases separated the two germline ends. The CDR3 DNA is TGTGCCAGCAGTACGGAACAGGGCTTTCGGTACGAGCAGTACTTC. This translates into CASSTEQGFRYEQYF.

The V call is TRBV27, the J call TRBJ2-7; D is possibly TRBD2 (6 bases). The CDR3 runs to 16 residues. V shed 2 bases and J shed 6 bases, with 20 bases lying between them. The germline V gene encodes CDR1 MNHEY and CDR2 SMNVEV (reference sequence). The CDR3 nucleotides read TGTGCCAGCAGTTTACGGGAGACAAAGCCAGGGTTCGAGCAGTACTTC. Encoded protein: CASSLRETKPGFEQYF.

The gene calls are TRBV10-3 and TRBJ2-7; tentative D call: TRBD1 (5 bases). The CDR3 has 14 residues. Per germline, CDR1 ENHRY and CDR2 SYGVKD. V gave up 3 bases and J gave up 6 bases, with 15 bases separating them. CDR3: CAISEGALGVEQYF. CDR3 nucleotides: TGTGCCATCAGTGAAGGGGCCTTAGGTGTCGAGCAGTACTTC.

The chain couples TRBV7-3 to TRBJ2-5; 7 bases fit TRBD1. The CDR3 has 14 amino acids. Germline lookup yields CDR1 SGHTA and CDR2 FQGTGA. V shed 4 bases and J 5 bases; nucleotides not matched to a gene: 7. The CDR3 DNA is TGTGCCAGCAGCTCGACAGGGCGGAGGGAGACCCAGTACTTC. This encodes CASSSTGRRETQYF.

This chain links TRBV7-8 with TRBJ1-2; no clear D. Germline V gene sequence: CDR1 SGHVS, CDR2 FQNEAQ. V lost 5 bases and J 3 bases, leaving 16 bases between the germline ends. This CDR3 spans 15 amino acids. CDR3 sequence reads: CASSPKGGRDYGYTF. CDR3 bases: TGTGCCAGCAGCCCAAAGGGAGGGAGAGACTATGGCTACACCTTC.

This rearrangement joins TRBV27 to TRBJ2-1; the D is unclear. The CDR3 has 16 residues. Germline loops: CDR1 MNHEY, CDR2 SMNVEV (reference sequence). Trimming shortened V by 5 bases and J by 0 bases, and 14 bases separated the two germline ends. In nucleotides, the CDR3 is TGTGCCAGCAGTCCACGACAAAGGGCCTCCTACAATGAGCAGTTCTTC. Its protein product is CASSPRQRASYNEQFF.

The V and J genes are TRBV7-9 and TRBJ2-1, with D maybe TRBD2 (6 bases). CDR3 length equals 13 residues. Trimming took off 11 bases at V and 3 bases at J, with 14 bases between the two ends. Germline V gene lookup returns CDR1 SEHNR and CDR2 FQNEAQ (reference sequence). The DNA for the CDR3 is TGTGCCGGGGAGGACGGCTTCTACAATGAGCAGTTCTTC. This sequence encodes CAGEDGFYNEQFF.

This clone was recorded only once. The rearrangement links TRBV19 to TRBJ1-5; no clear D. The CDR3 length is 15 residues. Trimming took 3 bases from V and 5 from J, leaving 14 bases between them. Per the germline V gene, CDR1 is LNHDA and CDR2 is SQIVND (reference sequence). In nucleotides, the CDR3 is TGTGCCAGTAGTATTGTAGGGAATGTGGATCAGCCCCAGCATTTT. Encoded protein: CASSIVGNVDQPQHF.

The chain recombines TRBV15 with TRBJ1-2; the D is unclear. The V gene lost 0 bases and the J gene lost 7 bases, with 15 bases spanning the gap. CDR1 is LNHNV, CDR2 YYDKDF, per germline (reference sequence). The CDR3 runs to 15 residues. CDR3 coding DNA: TGTGCCACCAGCAGAGATCCGCCAAGGTATGGTGGCTACACCTTC. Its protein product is CATSRDPPRYGGYTF.

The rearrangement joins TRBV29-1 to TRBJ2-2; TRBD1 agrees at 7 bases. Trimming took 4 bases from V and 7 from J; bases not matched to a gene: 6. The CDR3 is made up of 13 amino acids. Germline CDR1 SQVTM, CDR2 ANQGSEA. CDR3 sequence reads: CSVVRGLGGELFF. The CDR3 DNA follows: TGCAGCGTTGTTAGGGGGCTCGGCGGGGAGCTGTTTTTT.

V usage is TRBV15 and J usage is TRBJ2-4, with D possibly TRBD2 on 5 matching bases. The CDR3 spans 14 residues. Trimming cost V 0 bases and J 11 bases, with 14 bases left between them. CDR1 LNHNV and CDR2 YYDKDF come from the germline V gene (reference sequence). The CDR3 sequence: CATSRDLGDTLQYF. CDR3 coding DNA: TGTGCCACCAGCAGAGATCTGGGAGACACACTTCAGTACTTC.

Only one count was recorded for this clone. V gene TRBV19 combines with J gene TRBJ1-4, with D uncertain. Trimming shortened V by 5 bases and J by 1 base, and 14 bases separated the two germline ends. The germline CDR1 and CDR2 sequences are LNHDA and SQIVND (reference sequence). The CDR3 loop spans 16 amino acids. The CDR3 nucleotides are TGTGCCAGTAGTCTCGGACGCCTGGGAACTAATGAAAAACTGTTTTTT. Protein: CASSLGRLGTNEKLFF.

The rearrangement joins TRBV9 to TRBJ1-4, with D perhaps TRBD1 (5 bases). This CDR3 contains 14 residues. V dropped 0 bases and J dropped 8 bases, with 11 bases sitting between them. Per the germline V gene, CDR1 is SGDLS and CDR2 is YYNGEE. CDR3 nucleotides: TGTGCCAGCAGCGTAGTCCCCGCAGGGGAAAAACTGTTTTTT. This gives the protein CASSVVPAGEKLFF.

CDR3 amino acids: CASSLQKGQGDYTGELFF. In nucleotides, the CDR3 is TGTGCCAGCAGTTTACAGAAGGGACAGGGAGATTACACCGGGGAGCTGTTTTTT. The chain uses TRBV27 and TRBJ2-2, with TRBD1 matching 9 bases. Germline V CDR1 and CDR2: MNHEY, SMNVEV (reference sequence). The CDR3 is 18 residues long. With V trimmed by 2 bases and J by 3 bases, 10 bases remained unmatched.

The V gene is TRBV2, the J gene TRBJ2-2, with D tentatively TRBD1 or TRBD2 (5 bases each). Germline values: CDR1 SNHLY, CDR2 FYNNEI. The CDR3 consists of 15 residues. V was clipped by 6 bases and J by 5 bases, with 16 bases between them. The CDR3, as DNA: TGTGCCAGCAGGGGGACGCAAGGAAGTACCGGGGAGCTGTTTTTT. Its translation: CASRGTQGSTGELFF.

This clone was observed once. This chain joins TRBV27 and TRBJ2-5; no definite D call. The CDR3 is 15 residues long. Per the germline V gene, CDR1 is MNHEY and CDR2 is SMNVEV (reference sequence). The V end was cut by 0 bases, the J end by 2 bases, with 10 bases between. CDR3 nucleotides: TGTGCCAGCAGTTTATCTGTCGCAATGCAAGAGACCCAGTACTTC. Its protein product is CASSLSVAMQETQYF.

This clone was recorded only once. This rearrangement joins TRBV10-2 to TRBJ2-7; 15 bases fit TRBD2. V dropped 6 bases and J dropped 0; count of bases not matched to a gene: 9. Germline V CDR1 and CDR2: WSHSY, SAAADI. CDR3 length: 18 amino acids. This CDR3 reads CASSARTSGRASSYEQYF. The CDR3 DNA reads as TGCGCCAGCAGCGCCCGGACTAGCGGGAGGGCCAGCTCCTACGAGCAGTACTTC.

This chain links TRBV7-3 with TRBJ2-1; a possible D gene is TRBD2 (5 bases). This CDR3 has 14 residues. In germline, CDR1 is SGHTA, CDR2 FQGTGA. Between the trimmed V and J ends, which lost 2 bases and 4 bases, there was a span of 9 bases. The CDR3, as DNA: TGTGCCAGCAGCTTACTGACTACTTACAATGAGCAGTTCTTC. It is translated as CASSLLTTYNEQFF.

The chain's CDR3 is CASRDYTDTQYF. CDR3 bases: TGCGCCAGCAGGGATTACACAGATACGCAGTATTTT. The chain joins TRBV5-1 to TRBJ2-3; D is unresolved. The CDR3 is made up of 12 amino acids. Per germline, CDR1 SGHRS and CDR2 YFSETQ. Trimming cost V 5 bases and J 2 bases, with 6 bases left between them.